These 29 T cell receptor beta chains share one sample of origin, sequenced in a study of blood T cell repertoires in COVID-19. The method was immunoSEQ multiplex PCR; TCRdb's version includes in-frame clones alone and lacks a portion of them. There are under 300,000 clones in the sample; approximately 88% occur only once, and around 0.9% lies in the top ten. Sequenced material: PBMCs or T cells enriched from blood (not recorded which). All receptors come from a woman aged 25 to 45 who had recovered from COVID-19.

The rearrangement links TRBV2 to TRBJ2-2; TRBD2 agrees at 7 bases. Losses at the gene ends were 7 bases for V and 0 bases for J; bases not matched to a gene: 5. The CDR3 is 15 amino acids. CDR1 and CDR2 (germline): SNHLY, FYNNEI. In DNA, the CDR3 is TGTGCCAGCAAGGCCCTAGCGGCGAACACCGGGGAGCTGTTTTTT. Encoded protein: CASKALAANTGELFF.

The genes are TRBV9 and TRBJ1-4, with a tentative D call TRBD1 (5 bases). Germline assignment: CDR1 SGDLS and CDR2 YYNGEE. V lost 4 bases and J 3 bases, leaving 13 bases between the germline ends. The CDR3 spans 15 residues. The CDR3: CASSQSGEANEKLFF. The CDR3, as DNA: TGTGCCAGCAGCCAATCGGGGGAGGCTAATGAAAAACTGTTTTTT.

J is TRBJ1-3 and V is TRBV30, with D possibly being TRBD1 (5 bases). Trimming took off 3 bases at V and 4 bases at J, with 19 bases between the two ends. CDR1 GTSNPN and CDR2 SVGIG come from the germline V gene (reference sequence). The CDR3 extends over 16 amino acids. The CDR3 DNA is TGTGCCTGGAGCCCCAACCCGGGGGGTGAAGGAAACACCATATATTTT. Its protein is CAWSPNPGGEGNTIYF. The variable domain in full, completed from reference TRBV30 and TRBJ1-3, reads SQTIHQWPATLVQPVGSPLSLECTVEGTSNPNLYWYRQAAGRGLQLLFYSVGIGQISSEVPQNLSASRPQDRQFILSSKKLLLSDSGFYLCAWSPNPGGEGNTIYFGEGSWLTVV.

The rearrangement uses TRBV11-2 and TRBJ2-2, with D maybe TRBD1 (6 bases). CDR1 is SGHAT, CDR2 FQNNGV, per germline. The CDR3 is 14 residues long. With 5 bases removed from V and 7 bases from J, the gap between germline ends came to 14 bases. CDR3 DNA sequence: TGTGCCAGCAGCCGAGACAGGATCTACGGGGAGCTGTTTTTT. Its translation is CASSRDRIYGELFF.

To note about this clone: Distinct nucleotide sequences in the sample also encode this CDR3. The V gene is TRBV24-1, the J gene TRBJ1-2; TRBD1 agrees at 7 bases. The V segment lost 3 bases and the J segment 1 base; nucleotides outside the gene matches: 1. The CDR3 covers 14 residues. Germline CDR1 is KGHDR and CDR2 is SFDVKD. This CDR3 is CATSDRTGNYGYTF. The CDR3 nucleotides are TGTGCCACCAGTGATAGGACAGGTAACTATGGCTACACCTTC.

The CDR3 sequence: CSVEAGGVPANTGELFF. As DNA, the CDR3 is TGCAGCGTTGAAGCAGGGGGTGTACCCGCGAACACCGGGGAGCTGTTTTTT. The chain couples TRBV29-1 to TRBJ2-2; 7 bases fit TRBD1. V was clipped by 1 base and J by 0 bases; unmatched bases: 8. Germline assignment: CDR1 SQVTM and CDR2 ANQGSEA. The CDR3 has 17 residues.

The rearrangement uses TRBV28 and TRBJ2-7, with 7 bases aligning to TRBD1. Looked up from germline, CDR1 is MDHEN and CDR2 is SYDVKM. The length of the CDR3 is 16 residues. The V and J ends lost 6 bases and 3 bases, in that order; junction bases with no gene match: 14. DNA for the CDR3: TGTGCCAGCAGGACTTTAACAGGGGTGACTCTCTACGAGCAGTACTTC. Protein: CASRTLTGVTLYEQYF.

The gene calls are TRBV28 and TRBJ2-7; 7 bases align to TRBD2. This CDR3 spans 14 amino acids. The germline V gene encodes CDR1 MDHEN and CDR2 SYDVKM. V dropped 6 bases and J dropped 5; count of bases not matched to a gene: 10. The CDR3 region has the DNA TGTGCCAGCAGCCACCTAGCGGACCTTAACGAGCAGTACTTC. Translation: CASSHLADLNEQYF. The whole variable domain, remainder taken from reference TRBV28 and TRBJ2-7, is DVKVTQSSRYLVKRTGEKVFLECVQDMDHENMFWYRQDPGLGLRLIYFSYDVKMKEKGDIPEGYSVSREKKERFSLILESASTNQTSMYLCASSHLADLNEQYFGPGTRLTVT.

The rearrangement uses TRBV6-5 and TRBJ2-7; D call uncertain. Trimming cost V 8 bases and J 2 bases, with 10 bases left between them. The CDR3 extends over 12 amino acids. Germline CDR1 reads MNHEY; CDR2 reads SVGAGI. The CDR3, as DNA: TGTGCCAGCGGGTACAGAGCCTACGAGCAGTACTTC. As protein: CASGYRAYEQYF.

The chain employs TRBV7-9 and TRBJ1-4, with no clear D. The CDR3 consists of 14 residues. Trimming stripped 3 bases from V and 8 bases from J, with 13 bases between. Germline V gene lookup returns CDR1 SEHNR and CDR2 FQNEAQ (reference sequence). CDR3: CASSLIQDGEKLFF. CDR3 DNA: TGTGCCAGCAGCTTGATCCAGGATGGCGAAAAACTGTTTTTT.

The chain employs TRBV7-9 and TRBJ1-2; 8 bases fit TRBD1. CDR1 is SEHNR, CDR2 FQNEAQ, per germline (reference sequence). V gave up 5 bases and J gave up 7 bases; unmatched junction bases: 12. This CDR3 has 15 residues. The CDR3 reads CASSHMDRAQRGYTF. The CDR3 coding sequence is TGTGCCAGCAGCCATATGGACAGGGCACAACGTGGCTACACCTTC.

V usage is TRBV29-1 and J usage is TRBJ2-2, with TRBD1 identical over 7 bases. CDR1 is SQVTM, CDR2 ANQGSEA, per germline. V trimming: 6 bases; J trimming: 7 bases; junction bases outside the gene matches: 8. This CDR3 is built from 13 residues. For the CDR3, the DNA is TGCAGCGTAGAGGGGGCGCGAGACGGGGAGCTGTTTTTT. Translating gives CSVEGARDGELFF.

The chain links TRBV29-1 to TRBJ1-2; the D gene is possibly TRBD1 (5 bases). The V and J ends lost 0 bases and 8 bases respectively, with 19 bases between them. This CDR3 is 15 amino acids long. Looked up from germline, CDR1 is SQVTM and CDR2 is ANQGSEA. In nucleotides, the CDR3 is TGCAGCGTTGAAGATCGTGTCGGGGGGAGGGGAGGCTACACCTTC. Its protein is CSVEDRVGGRGGYTF.

The genes are TRBV7-8 and TRBJ2-7; possible D gene TRBD2, 6 bases. Germline V gives CDR1 SGHVS, CDR2 FQNEAQ. This CDR3 is 15 amino acids long. Trimming took off 8 bases at V and 0 bases at J, with 17 bases between the two ends. The CDR3 reads CASSKTGLLSYEQYF. The CDR3 DNA follows: TGTGCCAGCTCGAAAACGGGACTCCTCTCCTACGAGCAGTACTTC.

The chain links TRBV27 to TRBJ2-4; 10 nucleotides agree with TRBD1. The CDR3 is 17 amino acids. The V segment lost 5 bases and the J segment 1 base; nucleotides outside the gene matches: 8. The germline V gene has CDR1 MNHEY and CDR2 SMNVEV (reference sequence). CDR3 coding DNA: TGTGCCAGCAGTCCTGGGACAGGGGTGGGGGCCAAAAACATTCAGTACTTC. Translating it yields CASSPGTGVGAKNIQYF.

This clone was counted only a few times. CDR3 bases: TGTGCCAGCACAAACTACGAGCAGTACTTC. Amino acid sequence: CASTNYEQYF. The chain links TRBV2 to TRBJ2-7; D gene ambiguous. Germline V lookup: CDR1 SNHLY, CDR2 FYNNEI. The CDR3 has 10 amino acids. Trimming left V 7 bases short and J 3 bases short, with 4 bases between.

The V call is TRBV28, the J call TRBJ2-5; 7 bases align to TRBD1. The CDR3 loop spans 13 amino acids. V shed 7 bases, J shed 2 bases, and the junction held 4 bases outside the gene matches. Germline values: CDR1 MDHEN, CDR2 SYDVKM. The CDR3 nucleotides are TGTGCCAGCACCAGGGACAGACAAGAGACCCAGTACTTC. Its protein is CASTRDRQETQYF.

This clone showed up just a few times. This sequence joins TRBV24-1 and TRBJ1-2; unclear D gene. V shed 4 bases and J shed 8 bases, with 7 bases lying between them. Germline V gene lookup returns CDR1 KGHDR and CDR2 SFDVKD. This CDR3 comprises 11 residues. The CDR3 is CATSDYRGYTF. CDR3 nucleotide sequence: TGTGCCACCAGTGACTACCGGGGCTACACCTTC.

J is TRBJ2-3 and V is TRBV7-8, with TRBD2 matching 9 bases. With V trimmed by 4 bases and J by 1 base, 3 bases remained unmatched. Germline values: CDR1 SGHVS, CDR2 FQNEAQ. The CDR3 runs to 15 residues. CDR3 nucleotides: TGTGCCAGCAGCTACATAGCGGGGGGCACAGATACGCAGTATTTT. It is translated as CASSYIAGGTDTQYF.

V gene TRBV28 combines with J gene TRBJ2-3, with 8 bases fitting TRBD1. With 3 bases clipped from V and 2 bases from J, the junction kept 10 bases outside the gene matches. The CDR3 consists of 17 residues. Per the germline V gene, CDR1 is MDHEN and CDR2 is SYDVKM. In DNA form, the CDR3 reads TGTGCCAGCAGTTTTAGGACAGGGTGGGGCTACACAGATACGCAGTATTTT. As protein: CASSFRTGWGYTDTQYF.

This CDR3 is CASGRGEQYF. The CDR3 nucleotides are TGTGCCAGCGGCCGGGGCGAGCAGTACTTC. The chain couples TRBV11-3 to TRBJ2-7, with a possible D match to TRBD2 (5 bases). The V end lost 8 bases, the J end lost 6 bases, and 8 bases lay between the germline ends. Germline CDR1 is SGHNT and CDR2 is YENEEA. This CDR3 has 10 amino acids.

The J gene is TRBJ2-1, the V gene TRBV4-1, with 12 bases that match TRBD2. The germline V gene has CDR1 MGHRA and CDR2 YSYEKL. After removal of 4 bases from V and 7 bases from J, the junction contained 11 bases not matched to a gene. This CDR3 has 17 amino acids. For the CDR3, the DNA is TGCGCCAGCAGCCGAAGGACTAGCGGGAATGGGTGGAATGAGCAGTTCTTC. Translation: CASSRRTSGNGWNEQFF.

The chain uses TRBV6-1 and TRBJ1-2, with 7 bases aligning to TRBD1. The germline V gene encodes CDR1 MNHNS and CDR2 SASEGT. V trimming: 3 bases; J trimming: 4 bases; junction bases outside the gene matches: 8. The CDR3 has 15 amino acids. The CDR3 here is CASSDYRGVIYGYTF. As DNA, the CDR3 is TGTGCCAGCAGTGATTACAGGGGAGTCATCTATGGCTACACCTTC.

The DNA for the CDR3 is TGTGCCAGTAGTATGGAGGGGGGGACTAACTATGGCTACACCTTC. Encoded protein: CASSMEGGTNYGYTF. The chain links TRBV19 to TRBJ1-2, with D perhaps matching TRBD1 (6 bases). Trimming shortened V by 3 bases and J by 0 bases, and 11 bases separated the two germline ends. The CDR3 contains 15 residues. The germline CDR1 and CDR2 sequences are LNHDA and SQIVND (reference sequence).

This clone was observed a handful of times. This chain joins TRBV6-1 and TRBJ2-7, with 9 bases aligning to TRBD2. The CDR3 runs to 16 residues. Germline assignment: CDR1 MNHNS and CDR2 SASEGT. Losses at the gene ends were 0 bases for V and 3 bases for J; bases not matched to a gene: 6. This CDR3 reads CASSEARGLADYEQYF. Here the CDR3 DNA reads TGTGCCAGCAGTGAAGCGAGGGGACTAGCCGACTACGAGCAGTACTTC.

The chain is built from TRBV27 and TRBJ2-5, with D possibly TRBD1 on 6 matching bases. This CDR3 spans 14 amino acids. The germline V gene has CDR1 MNHEY and CDR2 SMNVEV (reference sequence). V was cut by 0 bases and J by 4 bases, with 9 bases left in between. CDR3 residues: CASSLSRGVETQYF. As DNA, the CDR3 is TGTGCCAGCAGTTTATCCAGGGGAGTAGAGACCCAGTACTTC.

The table lists this clone with a count of one. This sequence joins TRBV5-1 and TRBJ2-1; TRBD2 might be the D (5 bases). Germline-derived CDR1 and CDR2 are SGHRS and YFSETQ. Trimming pared 4 bases from V and 4 bases from J, leaving 6 bases between. CDR3 length: 12 amino acids. CDR3 DNA: TGCGCCAGCAGCGAGGGTTACAATGAGCAGTTCTTC. This encodes CASSEGYNEQFF.

V gene TRBV9 combines with J gene TRBJ2-1; 10 bases map to TRBD1. The CDR3 is made up of 17 amino acids. With 4 bases clipped from V and 3 bases from J, the junction kept 10 bases outside the gene matches. The germline V gene encodes CDR1 SGDLS and CDR2 YYNGEE. CDR3 DNA sequence: TGTGCCAGCAGCTCTCTCCCCGGGACAGGGGACTACAATGAGCAGTTCTTC. Its protein product is CASSSLPGTGDYNEQFF.

This rearrangement joins TRBV4-1 to TRBJ2-4; D perhaps matches TRBD1 (6 bases). The CDR3 covers 19 residues. The germline gives CDR1 MGHRA, CDR2 YSYEKL. Trimming took 4 bases from V and 0 from J, leaving 22 bases between them. As DNA, the CDR3 is TGCGCCAGCAGCCCCCGGGGACAAGGAATCGTCCTAGCCAAAAACATTCAGTACTTC. Protein: CASSPRGQGIVLAKNIQYF.